Listed below are T cell receptor beta chains from one sample, sequenced in a study of graft-versus-host responses after intestinal transplantation. The method was immunoSEQ multiplex PCR; TCRdb's version includes in-frame clones alone and lacks a portion of them. The profile shows around 110,000 clones, just over 90% of them singletons. The antigens these receptors bind are not known. The specimen comprised unstimulated CD4+ T cells sorted from spleen or lymph node cells, sampled before intestinal transplant. The receptor set was obtained from a human donor who received an intestinal transplant. CDR3s include the opening cysteine and the closing phenylalanine or tryptophan. A D gene is named only where the DNA matches it firmly. The size of a clone is reported for some rows only, either as once, few or many, or as a class for expanded clones.

V gene: TRBV11-2
D gene: TRBD1
J gene: TRBJ1-3
clone size: NA
CDR3 protein: CASSWDRGNTIYF
CDR3 DNA: TGTGCCAGCAGCTGGGACAGGGGGAACACCATATATTTT

V gene: TRBV10-3
D gene: TRBD2
J gene: TRBJ2-1
clone size: NA
CDR3 protein: CAISDGGMGGINEQFF
CDR3 DNA: TGTGCCATCAGTGACGGGGGGATGGGGGGTATAAATGAGCAGTTCTTC

V gene: TRBV7-3
D gene: NA
J gene: TRBJ1-2
clone size: NA
CDR3 protein: CASSLIEVPINHIPRENYGYTF
CDR3 DNA: TGTGCCAGCAGCTTAATTGAGGTGCCGATTAACCATATCCCGCGGGAGAACTATGGCTACACCTTC

V gene: TRBV5-1
D gene: TRBD1
J gene: TRBJ1-4
clone size: NA
CDR3 protein: CASSKGQESATNEKLFF
CDR3 DNA: TGCGCCAGCAGCAAGGGACAGGAGTCGGCAACTAATGAAAAACTGTTTTTT

V gene: TRBV19
D gene: NA
J gene: TRBJ1-5
clone size: once
CDR3 protein: CASSILSRAGDQPQHF
CDR3 DNA: TGTGCCAGTAGTATACTTTCCAGGGCTGGGGATCAGCCCCAGCATTTT

V gene: TRBV11-2
D gene: NA
J gene: TRBJ2-1
clone size: NA
CDR3 protein: CASSLDRVTFPVSYNEQFF
CDR3 DNA: TGTGCCAGCAGCTTAGATCGGGTGACTTTTCCTGTTTCCTACAATGAGCAGTTCTTC

V gene: TRBV10-3
D gene: NA
J gene: TRBJ2-7
clone size: NA
CDR3 protein: CAISGTRGGETYEQYF
CDR3 DNA: TGTGCCATCAGTGGCACCCGCGGCGGGGAGACCTACGAGCAGTACTTC

V gene: TRBV5-5
D gene: NA
J gene: TRBJ2-2
clone size: NA
CDR3 protein: CASSFLRVMGTGELFF
CDR3 DNA: TGTGCCAGCAGCTTCCTGAGGGTAATGGGCACCGGGGAGCTGTTTTTT

V gene: TRBV20-1
D gene: NA
J gene: TRBJ1-4
clone size: NA
CDR3 protein: CSARQGLGLFF
CDR3 DNA: TGCAGTGCTAGACAGGGCCTCGGACTGTTTTTT

V gene: TRBV7-9
D gene: NA
J gene: TRBJ1-3
clone size: NA
CDR3 protein: CASSLKRSASGNTIYF
CDR3 DNA: TGTGCCAGCAGCTTAAAGCGGTCGGCATCTGGAAACACCATATATTTT

V gene: TRBV5-1
D gene: TRBD1
J gene: TRBJ1-1
clone size: NA
CDR3 protein: CASSFWTGGDTEAFF
CDR3 DNA: TGCGCCAGCAGCTTCTGGACAGGGGGGGACACTGAAGCTTTCTTT

V gene: TRBV25-1
D gene: NA
J gene: TRBJ2-1
clone size: NA
CDR3 protein: CASSESGGPKEKFF
CDR3 DNA: TGTGCCAGCAGTGAAAGCGGCGGTCCAAAGGAGAAGTTCTTC

V gene: TRBV5-1
D gene: TRBD1
J gene: TRBJ1-6
clone size: NA
CDR3 protein: CASSRGQGNSPLHF
CDR3 DNA: TGCGCCAGCTCCAGGGGGCAGGGTAATTCACCCCTCCACTTT

V gene: TRBV4-1
D gene: NA
J gene: TRBJ2-2
clone size: NA
CDR3 protein: CASSHSSTPNTGELFF
CDR3 DNA: TGCGCCAGCAGCCATTCTAGCACCCCCAACACCGGGGAGCTGTTTTTT

V gene: TRBV28
D gene: NA
J gene: TRBJ2-5
clone size: NA
CDR3 protein: CASLGGETQYF
CDR3 DNA: TGTGCCAGTTTGGGGGGAGAGACCCAGTACTTC

V gene: TRBV5-1
D gene: TRBD2
J gene: TRBJ2-1
clone size: NA
CDR3 protein: CASSFGASGADEQFF
CDR3 DNA: TGCGCCAGCAGCTTTGGGGCTAGCGGGGCGGATGAGCAGTTCTTC

V gene: TRBV11-2
D gene: NA
J gene: TRBJ2-4
clone size: NA
CDR3 protein: CASSSLGGRLNIQYF
CDR3 DNA: TGTGCCAGCAGCTCGTTAGGGGGTAGATTAAACATTCAGTACTTC

V gene: TRBV7-9
D gene: NA
J gene: TRBJ1-2
clone size: NA
CDR3 protein: CASSLDYRDGYTF
CDR3 DNA: TGTGCCAGCAGCTTAGACTACAGGGACGGCTACACCTTC

V gene: TRBV18
D gene: NA
J gene: TRBJ2-1
clone size: NA
CDR3 protein: CASSTRGTGDYNEQFF
CDR3 DNA: TGTGCCAGCTCAACCCGGGGGACGGGGGATTACAATGAGCAGTTCTTC

V gene: TRBV30
D gene: NA
J gene: TRBJ1-2
clone size: NA
CDR3 protein: CAWSGQTYGYTF
CDR3 DNA: TGTGCCTGGAGTGGACAGACCTATGGCTACACCTTC

V gene: TRBV4-3
D gene: NA
J gene: TRBJ2-2
clone size: NA
CDR3 protein: CASSLGGPGELFF
CDR3 DNA: TGCGCCAGCAGCCTTGGGGGCCCCGGGGAGCTGTTTTTT

V gene: TRBV18
D gene: NA
J gene: TRBJ2-7
clone size: NA
CDR3 protein: CASSRTEGEQYF
CDR3 DNA: TGTGCCAGCTCGCGGACCGAGGGAGAGCAGTACTTC